The clone carrying this T cell receptor (delta chain) has more than one count but fewer than ten. Since a far larger clone is one base different, this is likely a read error. The sample belongs to a study of gamma-delta T cells after stem cell transplantation. TCRdb reanalyzed the RT-PCR reads using CATT. This table holds more than 4,500 delta-chain clones, approximately 10% found once. Germline trimming cut 4 bases from V and 2 bases from J; bases unmatched to any gene: 23. This CDR3 spans 20 amino acids. Per germline, CDR1 GEAIGNYY and CDR2 EKD. The receptor comes from a human donor. It is not recorded whose cells these are; they may come from a transplant donor. V usage is TRDV2 and J usage is TRDJ1; 8 positions agree with TRDD3. The sample taken for sequencing was gamma-delta T cells. The CDR3 DNA sequence: TGTGCCTGTGAATCCCTGGAGACAACTGGGGGCATCCGGGGGACCGATAAACTCATCTTT. It codes for CACESLETTGGIRGTDKLIF.